This T cell receptor (beta chain) was identified in a study of cytomegalovirus exposure and HLA in healthy donors. Study findings and constraints: Follow-up analysis found HLA locus-dependent TCR association rates, highest for DRB1 and lowest for HLA-C. In an earlier analysis, in approximately 570 donors, most V segments appeared productive either ~87% or ~30% of the time. Confirmation in vitro established that three CMV-associated chains were specific for CMV antigens. Further analysis, carried out later, found HLA-associated TCR beta chains more clonally expanded than equally common other chains.

In the PCR, 60 Vbeta and 13 Jbeta primers were used. Some clones are missing from TCRdb's copy, which holds only in-frame ones; the method was immunoSEQ multiplex PCR. Among 150,000 or so clones listed, approximately 86% were seen once. As to this clone: Its antigen is unidentified.

CDR1 and CDR2 from the germline V gene are MDHEN and SYDVKM. The CDR3 is 13 amino acids. Trimming pared 6 bases from V and 1 base from J, leaving 9 bases between. The chain is built from TRBV28 and TRBJ1-2; unclear D gene. The sequence came from a woman under 30 in good health and CMV-seronegative. The sequenced material came from PBMCs. The CDR3 loop reads CASRRALNYGYTF. As DNA, the CDR3 is TGTGCCAGCAGGCGGGCCCTTAACTATGGCTACACCTTC.